Presented here are 7 T cell receptor beta chains from one specimen sequenced in a study of cytomegalovirus exposure and HLA in healthy donors. The PCR contained 60 Vbeta and 13 Jbeta primers. Libraries were prepared by immunoSEQ multiplex PCR; TCRdb keeps only in-frame clonotypes and omits some of them. The data show some 170,000 clones, with over 60% seen just once and 1.5% to 2% held by the top ten. Specimen: PBMCs. Receptors originate from a woman aged 25 to 45 in good health and CMV-seronegative.

This clone was detected a few times. V and J are TRBV13 and TRBJ2-3, with a weak D call TRBD2 (6 bases). Trimming took 3 bases from V and 4 from J, leaving 17 bases between them. Germline V CDR1 and CDR2: PRHDT, FYEKMQ (reference sequence). This CDR3 has 16 amino acids. The CDR3 protein is CASSLRTTSYADTQYF. CDR3 bases: TGTGCCAGCAGCTTGCGCACGACTAGTTACGCAGATACGCAGTATTTT.

The chain uses TRBV29-1 and TRBJ2-5; 9 bases match TRBD1. Germline-derived CDR1 and CDR2 are SQVTM and ANQGSEA. The CDR3 sequence is 14 residues long. V shed 3 bases, J shed 4 bases, and the junction held 6 bases outside the gene matches. This CDR3 reads CSVDPGQGPETQYF. The DNA for the CDR3 is TGCAGCGTTGACCCTGGACAGGGGCCAGAGACCCAGTACTTC.

This clone showed up just a few times. This chain links TRBV6-5 with TRBJ1-2; no clear D. Germline V gives CDR1 MNHEY, CDR2 SVGAGI. Trimming removed 0 bases at V and 6 bases at J, with 8 bases between. This CDR3 has 13 residues. The CDR3 coding sequence is TGTGCCAGCAGTTACTCGAGGCAGCATGGCTACACCTTC. Encoded protein: CASSYSRQHGYTF.

Only a few counts were recorded for this clone. The V call is TRBV29-1, the J call TRBJ2-1; tentative D call: TRBD1 (6 bases). Germline V lookup: CDR1 SQVTM, CDR2 ANQGSEA. V was pared by 5 bases and J by 6 bases, with 11 bases between. There are 12 residues in the CDR3. The CDR3 here is CSVLDSTNEQFF. CDR3 sequence (DNA): TGCAGCGTTTTGGACAGTACCAATGAGCAGTTCTTC.

This clone was counted a few times. This sequence joins TRBV7-3 and TRBJ1-6; D uncertain. The germline V gene encodes CDR1 SGHTA and CDR2 FQGTGA. The CDR3 has 15 residues. Trimming cost V 5 bases and J 6 bases, with 14 bases left between them. DNA of the CDR3: TGTGCCAGCAGCCCCGGGATTCTGAGTAATTCACCCCTCCACTTT. Translated: CASSPGILSNSPLHF.

V gene TRBV5-4 combines with J gene TRBJ1-2; D perhaps matches TRBD1 (6 bases). The germline V gene has CDR1 SGHNT and CDR2 YYREEE (reference sequence). The CDR3 loop spans 15 amino acids. The V gene lost 3 bases and the J gene lost 3 bases, with 15 bases spanning the gap. The chain's CDR3 is CASSYPGGADYGYTF. Here the CDR3 DNA reads TGTGCCAGCAGCTATCCGGGGGGCGCCGACTATGGCTACACCTTC.

The genes are TRBV28 and TRBJ1-5; 9 bases map to TRBD1. This CDR3 has 14 residues. V gave up 6 bases and J gave up 8 bases; unmatched junction bases: 8. Germline CDR1 is MDHEN and CDR2 is SYDVKM. CDR3 DNA: TGTGCCAGCAGCTTAGGACAGGGGAGGAAGCCCCAGCATTTT. Its protein product is CASSLGQGRKPQHF. The entire variable domain, with the rest obtained from reference TRBV28 and TRBJ1-5, is as follows: DVKVTQSSRYLVKRTGEKVFLECVQDMDHENMFWYRQDPGLGLRLIYFSYDVKMKEKGDIPEGYSVSREKKERFSLILESASTNQTSMYLCASSLGQGRKPQHFGDGTRLSIL.